The present entry profiles one T cell receptor (beta chain) with its context. This sample is drawn from a study of blood T cell repertoires in COVID-19. As for the study in general: T cells, B-cell-depleted T cells, or PBMCs provided the cDNA or gDNA that served as material.

Germline assignment: CDR1 SGHRS and CDR2 YFSETQ. The CDR3 loop spans 15 amino acids. Trimming removed 0 bases at V and 6 bases at J, with 12 bases between. Authors' analysis steps: Amplification of reference gene primers was used by the study to estimate nucleated cell counts. Sequenced by immunoSEQ multiplex PCR; TCRdb stores in-frame clones only, minus some. V, J and clone size derive from that table, while D and trimming were established from the DNA sequence. The sample gives about 85,000 clones, less than 95% of which show up once; less than 2.5% is in the top ten. This chain uses TRBV5-1 with TRBJ1-4, with D possibly matching TRBD1 (6 bases). The sample consisted of peripheral blood. The receptor's source is a human donor with active COVID-19. The donor label of this sample is uncertain. The DNA for the CDR3 is TGCGCCAGCAGCTTGGGGCAGGGGAAGGATGAAAAACTGTTTTTT. Its protein product is CASSLGQGKDEKLFF.